Presented here are 18 T cell receptor beta chains from one specimen sequenced in a study of T cells after yellow fever vaccination. In TCRdb, the 5' RACE reads were re-called with MiXCR into one record per CDR3 protein. Seen here are some 32,000 distinct CDR3 sequences, 5% to 8.5% observed once, and the top ten hold under 25%. Source: PBMCs, either bulk or a sorted T-cell subset (CD4+, CD8+, memory, or dextramer-sorted; not recorded which), taken on the day of the first yellow fever vaccination. The source is a young man who received the YFV17D yellow fever vaccine.

V gene TRBV7-2 combines with J gene TRBJ1-1; D not resolved. Trimming pared 4 bases from V and 0 bases from J, leaving 6 bases between. CDR1 and CDR2 (germline): SGHTA, FQGNSA. The CDR3 runs 13 residues. CDR3 protein: CASSWTVNTEAFF. The CDR3 DNA sequence: TGTGCCAGCAGCTGGACCGTGAACACTGAAGCTTTCTTT.

At least ten counts were recorded for this clonotype. DNA for the CDR3: TGTGCCAGCAGCTCTCATAGCTGGGGACAGCGATACTCTGGAAACACCATATATTTT. Protein sequence: CASSSHSWGQRYSGNTIYF. The rearrangement links TRBV11-2 to TRBJ1-3; TRBD1 matches at 7 bases. CDR1 is SGHAT and CDR2 is FQNNGV in the germline V gene. Losses at the gene ends were 4 bases for V and 0 bases for J; bases not matched to a gene: 15. This CDR3 spans 19 amino acids.

This clonotype came up many times. Here the CDR3 reads CATSDGVEAFF. The CDR3, as DNA: TGTGCCACCAGTGATGGAGTGGAAGCTTTCTTT. The chain links TRBV24-1 to TRBJ1-1, with D unresolved. This CDR3 has 11 amino acids. Trimming took 3 bases from V and 8 from J, leaving 6 bases between them. CDR1 KGHDR and CDR2 SFDVKD come from the germline V gene.

This clonotype was counted ten times or more. This chain links TRBV7-9 with TRBJ1-1; D gene ambiguous. Deletions cut 5 bases from V and 2 bases from J, with 12 bases between. CDR1 SEHNR and CDR2 FQNEAQ come from the germline V gene (reference sequence). CDR3 length equals 14 residues. The CDR3 loop reads CASSRGLLNTEAFF. The CDR3 nucleotides are TGTGCCAGCAGCCGCGGACTCCTAAACACTGAAGCTTTCTTT.

This clonotype was counted ten times or more. This chain links TRBV6-4 with TRBJ1-6, with 11 positions matching TRBD1. Germline CDR1 is MRHNA and CDR2 is SNTAGT. The CDR3 has 15 amino acids. Unmatched junction bases numbered 7, after V lost 5 bases and J lost 10 bases. CDR3 DNA sequence: TGTGCCAGCAGTTCCCTCGGACAGGGGGCATCACCCCTCCACTTT. Translated: CASSSLGQGASPLHF.

This clonotype came up many times. This chain uses TRBV6-5 with TRBJ1-2; no firm D call. The CDR3 extends over 13 amino acids. Germline values: CDR1 MNHEY, CDR2 SVGAGI. With 6 bases removed from V and 6 bases from J, the gap between germline ends came to 14 bases. The CDR3 loop reads CASRPSGGDGYTF. CDR3 nucleotide sequence: TGTGCCAGCAGGCCTTCCGGTGGGGATGGCTACACCTTC.

This clonotype came up many times. The chain uses TRBV4-1 and TRBJ2-1; 12 positions agree with TRBD2. Germline loops: CDR1 MGHRA, CDR2 YSYEKL. J was trimmed by 0 bases and V by 4 bases; bases with no gene match: 13. There are 20 residues in the CDR3. The CDR3 reads CASSRGTGTSGSSSYNEQFF. In nucleotides, the CDR3 is TGCGCCAGCAGCCGAGGAACCGGGACTAGCGGGTCTAGCTCCTACAATGAGCAGTTCTTC.

In its sample, this clonotype was seen many times. The V gene is TRBV6-5, the J gene TRBJ1-1; weak D call: TRBD1 (5 bases). The CDR3 spans 14 residues. Germline V gene sequence: CDR1 MNHEY, CDR2 SVGAGI. V shed 5 bases and J shed 3 bases, with 13 bases lying between them. CDR3 amino acids: CASSRRRGHTEAFF. DNA of the CDR3: TGTGCCAGCAGTCGCCGAAGGGGACACACTGAAGCTTTCTTT.

Many counts were recorded for this clonotype. V is TRBV5-1 and J is TRBJ2-7; TRBD1 matches 9 bases. Germline V gives CDR1 SGHRS, CDR2 YFSETQ. The CDR3 is 16 amino acids. The trim removed 4 bases at V and 3 bases at J, leaving 11 bases unmatched. CDR3 region: CASSLNTGGVHYEQYF. In nucleotides, the CDR3 is TGCGCCAGCAGCCTAAATACAGGGGGCGTTCACTACGAGCAGTACTTC.

This clonotype was counted ten times or more. The V and J genes are TRBV4-3 and TRBJ1-6; D not certain. V lost 1 base to trimming and J lost 5 bases, with 18 bases between them. Per the germline V gene, CDR1 is LGHNA and CDR2 is YSLEER. CDR3 size: 18 residues. The CDR3 nucleotides read TGCGCCAGCAGCCAAGGGGGTACGGACGGACTGGATAATTCACCCCTCCACTTT. Translated: CASSQGGTDGLDNSPLHF.

In this sample, this clonotype turned up many times. The chain has TRBV20-1 and TRBJ1-1; D might be TRBD1 (5 bases). CDR3 length: 13 amino acids. The V gene lost 0 bases and the J gene lost 4 bases, with 9 bases spanning the gap. Germline V CDR1 and CDR2: DFQATT, SNEGSKA (reference sequence). The DNA for the CDR3 is TGCAGTGCTAGAGATGGGGGTTTCACTGAAGCTTTCTTT. It is translated as CSARDGGFTEAFF.

This clonotype has ten or more counts. The rearrangement links TRBV20-1 to TRBJ2-3; 7 bases are a match to TRBD1. The CDR3 loop spans 13 amino acids. V dropped 3 bases and J dropped 7; count of bases not matched to a gene: 7. Germline-derived CDR1 and CDR2 are DFQATT and SNEGSKA (reference sequence). The CDR3 DNA is TGCAGTGCTAGGGGGACAGATATGAATACGCAGTATTTT. Translation gives CSARGTDMNTQYF.

Relative to its sample, this clonotype is medium-sized. CDR3 loop: CSARAGTLVGELFF. CDR3 coding DNA: TGCAGTGCTAGAGCCGGGACCCTAGTTGGGGAGCTGTTTTTT. The chain recombines TRBV20-1 with TRBJ2-2; D is perhaps TRBD1 or TRBD2 (5 bases each). Trimming left V 1 base short and J 8 bases short, with 14 bases between. CDR3 size: 14 residues. Per the germline V gene, CDR1 is DFQATT and CDR2 is SNEGSKA (reference sequence).

This clonotype has just a few counts. The V gene is TRBV19, the J gene TRBJ2-5, with 11 bases identical to TRBD2. Germline assignment: CDR1 LNHDA and CDR2 SQIVND (reference sequence). The CDR3 spans 16 residues. Trimming cost V 5 bases and J 1 base; bases outside gene matches: 6. The CDR3 sequence is CASSVGLAASQETQYF. The DNA for the CDR3 is TGTGCCAGTAGTGTGGGACTAGCGGCCTCCCAAGAGACCCAGTACTTC. The full variable domain, in which reference TRBV19 and TRBJ2-5 provide the parts outside the CDR3, is DGGITQSPKYLFRKEGQNVTLSCEQNLNHDAMYWYRQDPGQGLRLIYYSQIVNDFQKGDIAEGYSVSREKKESFPLTVTSAQKNPTAFYLCASSVGLAASQETQYFGPGTRLLVL.

This clonotype was seen repeatedly, ten times or more. The V gene is TRBV6-1, the J gene TRBJ1-1; 7 bases line up with TRBD1. Germline-derived CDR1 and CDR2 are MNHNS and SASEGT. This CDR3 spans 17 amino acids. With 2 bases clipped from V and 3 bases from J, the junction kept 12 bases outside the gene matches. This CDR3 is CASSELRGDSKYTEAFF. DNA for the CDR3: TGTGCCAGCAGTGAATTAAGGGGGGACAGTAAATACACTGAAGCTTTCTTT.

The J gene is TRBJ2-6, the V gene TRBV4-2, with 10 nucleotides matching TRBD2. This CDR3 comprises 17 residues. After removal of 5 bases from V and 4 bases from J, the junction contained 8 bases not matched to a gene. CDR1 is LGHNA, CDR2 YNFKEQ, per germline. In nucleotides, the CDR3 is TGTGCCAGCAGCTCCGGGACTAGCGTCTCCGGGGCCAACGTCCTGACTTTC. It encodes CASSSGTSVSGANVLTF.

The chain uses TRBV4-2 and TRBJ1-2; 7 nucleotides match TRBD1. Unmatched junction bases numbered 8, after V lost 0 bases and J lost 4 bases. Germline V gene sequence: CDR1 LGHNA, CDR2 YNFKEQ. The CDR3 consists of 16 residues. CDR3: CASSQDLRGDSYGYTF. CDR3 nucleotides: TGTGCCAGCAGCCAAGATTTGCGGGGGGACAGCTATGGCTACACCTTC.

There are a few counts of this clonotype. CDR3 sequence reads: CASSLRAETYNEQFF. For the CDR3, the DNA is TGTGCCAGCAGCTTAAGGGCGGAGACTTACAATGAGCAGTTCTTC. J is TRBJ2-1 and V is TRBV7-8; D remains ambiguous. The V end was cut by 2 bases, the J end by 4 bases, with 12 bases between. The CDR3 is 15 residues long. Germline V gene data show CDR1 as SGHVS and CDR2 as FQNEAQ.